This T cell receptor (beta chain) was sequenced in a study of blood T cells in healthy people across ages. CDR3 length equals 12 residues. V lost 4 bases to trimming and J lost 9 bases; unmatched junction nucleotides: 4. Germline assignment: CDR1 KGHDR and CDR2 SFDVKD. Through a sample-barcoded 5' primer and a J-beta primer mix, a second PCR was run for 7 to 11 cycles. TCRdb reanalysed the 5' RACE reads using MiXCR and keeps one entry per CDR3 protein. Of over 500,000 distinct CDR3 sequences detected, 27% appear once; the ten largest clones hold 3% to 4%. Study-level points and caveats: A strong correlation was found between TCR beta diversity and the percentage of naive T cells.

This clonotype was detected a few times. Its antigen is undetermined. These data also formed part of another study, on T cells of mothers and their children. That investigation notes: Amplification in the second PCR used the M1S primer, which added sample barcodes and 2-4 random nucleotides.

Input material: blood. The chain has TRBV24-1 and TRBJ2-5, with TRBD2 matching 7 bases. The origin of this receptor is a boy between 2 and 10 years old in good health. The CDR3 here is CATSDLAGAQYF. The CDR3 region has the DNA TGTGCCACCAGTGACCTTGCGGGGGCCCAGTACTTC.